These T cell receptor beta chains were read from a single sample in a study of T cells in Graves' hyperthyroidism and ophthalmopathy. One entry per CDR3 protein results from TCRdb running MiXCR on the multiplex PCR reads. The sample lists some 600,000 distinct CDR3 sequences; about 14% were seen once. The sample comprised blood. The origin of the receptors is a woman in her 30s with Graves' hyperthyroidism that later progressed to Graves' ophthalmopathy. Both conserved end residues are part of each CDR3. Each record gives: J gene, V gene, D gene, CDR3 protein. A D gene is named only where the DNA matches it firmly.

j_gene: TRBJ2-7; v_gene: TRBV7-2; d_gene: NA; CDR3aa: CASSLAPSGSSYEQYF
j_gene: TRBJ2-3; v_gene: TRBV7-2; d_gene: TRBD2; CDR3aa: CASSSTGLGGRAADTQYF
j_gene: TRBJ2-3; v_gene: TRBV4-2; d_gene: TRBD2; CDR3aa: CASSHGSSSGRSTDTQYF
j_gene: TRBJ2-1; v_gene: TRBV6-5; d_gene: NA; CDR3aa: CASSYLSRWREQFF
j_gene: TRBJ1-4; v_gene: TRBV28; d_gene: NA; CDR3aa: CASSLRVLGGEKLFF
j_gene: TRBJ1-4; v_gene: TRBV6-5; d_gene: TRBD1; CDR3aa: CASSYSTGTGATNEKLFF
j_gene: TRBJ2-1; v_gene: TRBV6-2/TRBV6-3; d_gene: NA; CDR3aa: CASSSNSVSSYNEQFF
j_gene: TRBJ2-2; v_gene: TRBV28; d_gene: NA; CDR3aa: CASSFQRERPGELFF
j_gene: TRBJ2-7; v_gene: TRBV7-9; d_gene: TRBD2; CDR3aa: CASSLREGRYEQYF
j_gene: TRBJ1-6; v_gene: TRBV30; d_gene: NA; CDR3aa: CAWSDRSNSPLHF
j_gene: TRBJ1-5; v_gene: TRBV19; d_gene: NA; CDR3aa: CASSIEMSGNQPQHF
j_gene: TRBJ1-5; v_gene: TRBV12-5; d_gene: NA; CDR3aa: CASGPPGITVNLGPQHF
j_gene: TRBJ1-1; v_gene: TRBV12-3/TRBV12-4; d_gene: NA; CDR3aa: CASRFTENTEAFF
j_gene: TRBJ1-1; v_gene: TRBV2; d_gene: TRBD1; CDR3aa: CASSEFGWGQRTEAFF
j_gene: TRBJ2-3; v_gene: TRBV20-1; d_gene: NA; CDR3aa: CSARDPSLSSTDTQYF
j_gene: TRBJ1-2; v_gene: TRBV20-1; d_gene: NA; CDR3aa: CSASAGTDYGYTF
j_gene: TRBJ1-1; v_gene: TRBV29-1; d_gene: NA; CDR3aa: CSVEDQERATEAFF
j_gene: TRBJ1-1; v_gene: TRBV6-1; d_gene: TRBD1; CDR3aa: CASSPTWGQGRGAFF
j_gene: TRBJ2-1; v_gene: TRBV30; d_gene: NA; CDR3aa: CALHLGGSYNEQFF
j_gene: TRBJ1-5; v_gene: TRBV6-1; d_gene: TRBD1; CDR3aa: CASKEQGGGQPQHF